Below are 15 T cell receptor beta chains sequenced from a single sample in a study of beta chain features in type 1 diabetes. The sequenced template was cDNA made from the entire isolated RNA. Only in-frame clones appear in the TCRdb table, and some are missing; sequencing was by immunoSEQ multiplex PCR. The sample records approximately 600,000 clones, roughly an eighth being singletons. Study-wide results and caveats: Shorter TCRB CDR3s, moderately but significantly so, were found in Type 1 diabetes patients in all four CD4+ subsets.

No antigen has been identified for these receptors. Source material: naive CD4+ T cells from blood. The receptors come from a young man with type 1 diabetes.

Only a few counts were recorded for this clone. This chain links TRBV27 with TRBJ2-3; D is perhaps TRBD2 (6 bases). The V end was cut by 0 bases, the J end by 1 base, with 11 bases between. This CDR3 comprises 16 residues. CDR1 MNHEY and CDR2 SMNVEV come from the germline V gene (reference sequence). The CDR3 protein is CASSLSGGPGTDTQYF. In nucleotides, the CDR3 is TGTGCCAGCAGTTTATCTGGAGGGCCGGGCACAGATACGCAGTATTTT.

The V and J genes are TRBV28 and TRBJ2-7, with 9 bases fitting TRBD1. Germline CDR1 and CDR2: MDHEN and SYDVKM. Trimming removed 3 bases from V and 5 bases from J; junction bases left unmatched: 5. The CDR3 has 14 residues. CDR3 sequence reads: CASSLGTGSHEQYF. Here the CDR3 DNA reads TGTGCCAGCAGTTTGGGGACAGGGTCCCACGAGCAGTACTTC.

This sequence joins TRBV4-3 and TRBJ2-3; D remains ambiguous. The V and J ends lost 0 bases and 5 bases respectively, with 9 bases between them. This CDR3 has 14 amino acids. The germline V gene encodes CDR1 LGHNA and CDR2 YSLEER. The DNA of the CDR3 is TGCGCCAGCAGCCAAGAAGGAATGGAAGATACGCAGTATTTT. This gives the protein CASSQEGMEDTQYF.

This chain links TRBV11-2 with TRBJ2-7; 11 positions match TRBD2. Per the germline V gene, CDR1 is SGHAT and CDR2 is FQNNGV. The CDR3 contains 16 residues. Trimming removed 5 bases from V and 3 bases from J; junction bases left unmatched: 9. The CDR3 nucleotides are TGTGCCAGCAGCCGGCCGATTCTAGCGGGGGGCTACGAGCAGTACTTC. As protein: CASSRPILAGGYEQYF.

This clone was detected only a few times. The CDR3 region is CASSLPSGYDTQYF. For the CDR3, the DNA is TGTGCCAGCTCCCTGCCGTCGGGGTACGATACGCAGTATTTT. This chain links TRBV5-6 with TRBJ2-3; a possible D gene is TRBD2 (5 bases). Germline V gives CDR1 SGHDT, CDR2 YYEEEE. The germline V and J ends were trimmed by 7 bases and 6 bases, with 18 bases remaining between them. The length of the CDR3 is 14 residues. The variable domain in full, with the rest retrieved from reference TRBV5-6 and TRBJ2-3, is DAGVTQSPTHLIKTRGQQVTLRCSPKSGHDTVSWYQQALGQGPQFIFQYYEEEERQRGNFPDRFSGHQFPNYSSELNVNALLLGDSALYLCASSLPSGYDTQYFGPGTRLTVL.

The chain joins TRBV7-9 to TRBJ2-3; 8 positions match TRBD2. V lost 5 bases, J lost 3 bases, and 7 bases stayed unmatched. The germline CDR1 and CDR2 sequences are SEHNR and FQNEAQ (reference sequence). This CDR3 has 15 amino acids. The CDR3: CASSQLSGATDTQYF. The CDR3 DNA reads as TGTGCCAGCAGCCAACTTAGCGGGGCAACAGATACGCAGTATTTT.

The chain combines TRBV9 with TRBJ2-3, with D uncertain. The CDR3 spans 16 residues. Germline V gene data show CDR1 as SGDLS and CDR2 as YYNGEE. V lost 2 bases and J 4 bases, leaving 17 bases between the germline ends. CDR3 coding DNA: TGTGCCAGCAGCGTTACCATCAGCTCTGTTTCAGATACGCAGTATTTT. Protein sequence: CASSVTISSVSDTQYF.

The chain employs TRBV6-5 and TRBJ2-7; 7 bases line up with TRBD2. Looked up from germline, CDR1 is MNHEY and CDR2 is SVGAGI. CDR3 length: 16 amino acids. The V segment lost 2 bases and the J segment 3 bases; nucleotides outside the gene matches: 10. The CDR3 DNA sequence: TGTGCCAGCAGTTACAGTGGGGGGGAGGGACTCTACGAGCAGTACTTC. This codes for CASSYSGGEGLYEQYF.

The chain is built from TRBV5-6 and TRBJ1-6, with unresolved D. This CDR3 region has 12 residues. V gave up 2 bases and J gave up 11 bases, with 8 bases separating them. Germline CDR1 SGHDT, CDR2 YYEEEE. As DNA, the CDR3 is TGTGCCAGCAGCTTCTCATCGGCACCCCTCCACTTT. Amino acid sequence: CASSFSSAPLHF.

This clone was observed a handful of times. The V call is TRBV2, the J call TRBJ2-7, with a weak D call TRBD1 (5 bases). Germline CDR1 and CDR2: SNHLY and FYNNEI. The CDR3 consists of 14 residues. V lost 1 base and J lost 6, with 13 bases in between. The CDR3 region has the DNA TGTGCCAGCAGTGAAGGGCGTCAGGGAAGCGAGCAGTACTTC. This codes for CASSEGRQGSEQYF.

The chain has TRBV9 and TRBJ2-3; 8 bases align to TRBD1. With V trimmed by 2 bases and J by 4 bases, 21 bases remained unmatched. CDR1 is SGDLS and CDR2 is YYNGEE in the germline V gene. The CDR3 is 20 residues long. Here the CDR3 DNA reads TGTGCCAGCAGCGTGAAGACAGGGGCGTTCTCTCCCACCTCTGCAGATACGCAGTATTTT. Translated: CASSVKTGAFSPTSADTQYF.

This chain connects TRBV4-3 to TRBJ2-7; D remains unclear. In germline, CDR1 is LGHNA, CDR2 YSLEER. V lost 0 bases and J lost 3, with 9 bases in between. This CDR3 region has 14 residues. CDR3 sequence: CASSQDLGYYEQYF. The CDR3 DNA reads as TGCGCCAGCAGCCAAGATCTAGGATACTACGAGCAGTACTTC.

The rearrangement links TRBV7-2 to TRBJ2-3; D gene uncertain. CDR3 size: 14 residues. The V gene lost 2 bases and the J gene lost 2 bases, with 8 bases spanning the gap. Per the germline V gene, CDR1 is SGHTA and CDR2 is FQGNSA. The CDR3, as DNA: TGTGCCAGCAGCTTATGGCAATACACAGATACGCAGTATTTT. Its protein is CASSLWQYTDTQYF.

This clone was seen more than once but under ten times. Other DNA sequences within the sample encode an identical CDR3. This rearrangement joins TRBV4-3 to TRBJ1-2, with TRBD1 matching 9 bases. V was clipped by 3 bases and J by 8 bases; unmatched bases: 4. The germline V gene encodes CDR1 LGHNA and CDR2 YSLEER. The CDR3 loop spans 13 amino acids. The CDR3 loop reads CASSQGQGHGYTF. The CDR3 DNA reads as TGCGCCAGCAGCCAGGGACAGGGACACGGCTACACCTTC.

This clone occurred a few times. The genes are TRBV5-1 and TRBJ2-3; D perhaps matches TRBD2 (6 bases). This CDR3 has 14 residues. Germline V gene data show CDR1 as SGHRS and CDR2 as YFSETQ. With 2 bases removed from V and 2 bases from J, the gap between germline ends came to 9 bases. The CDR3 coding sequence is TGCGCCAGCAGCTTACGGGAGATCACAGATACGCAGTATTTT. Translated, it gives CASSLREITDTQYF.